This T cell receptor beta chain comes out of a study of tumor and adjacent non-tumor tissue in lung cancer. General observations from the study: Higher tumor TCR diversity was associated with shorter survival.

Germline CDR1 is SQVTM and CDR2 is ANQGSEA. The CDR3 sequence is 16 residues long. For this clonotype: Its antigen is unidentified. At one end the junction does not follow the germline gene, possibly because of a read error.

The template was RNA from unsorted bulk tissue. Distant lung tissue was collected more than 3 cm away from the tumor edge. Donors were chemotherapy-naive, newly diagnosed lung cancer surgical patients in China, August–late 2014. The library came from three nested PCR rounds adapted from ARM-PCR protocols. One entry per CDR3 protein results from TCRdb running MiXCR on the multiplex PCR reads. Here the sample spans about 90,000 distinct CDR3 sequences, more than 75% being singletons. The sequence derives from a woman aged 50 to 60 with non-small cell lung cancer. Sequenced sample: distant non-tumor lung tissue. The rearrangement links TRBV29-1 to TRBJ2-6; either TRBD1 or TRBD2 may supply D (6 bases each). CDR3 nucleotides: TGCAGCGTTGAGGGGGGCAGGGGTCCTGGGACCAACGTCTTGACTTTC. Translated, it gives CSVEGGRGPGTNVLTF.